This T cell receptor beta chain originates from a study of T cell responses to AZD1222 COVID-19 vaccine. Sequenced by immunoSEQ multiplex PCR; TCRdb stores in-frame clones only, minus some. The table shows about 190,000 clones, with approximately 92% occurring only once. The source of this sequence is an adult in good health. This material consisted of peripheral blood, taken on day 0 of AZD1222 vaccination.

Here the CDR3 reads CASSAGQIRGKLFF. CDR3 nucleotide sequence: TGTGCCAGCAGCGCTGGACAGATAAGGGGAAAACTGTTTTTT. The rearrangement links TRBV7-2 to TRBJ1-4, with D perhaps TRBD1 (6 bases). This CDR3 has 14 residues. Trimming pared 5 bases from V and 10 bases from J, leaving 17 bases between. Looked up from germline, CDR1 is SGHTA and CDR2 is FQGNSA.